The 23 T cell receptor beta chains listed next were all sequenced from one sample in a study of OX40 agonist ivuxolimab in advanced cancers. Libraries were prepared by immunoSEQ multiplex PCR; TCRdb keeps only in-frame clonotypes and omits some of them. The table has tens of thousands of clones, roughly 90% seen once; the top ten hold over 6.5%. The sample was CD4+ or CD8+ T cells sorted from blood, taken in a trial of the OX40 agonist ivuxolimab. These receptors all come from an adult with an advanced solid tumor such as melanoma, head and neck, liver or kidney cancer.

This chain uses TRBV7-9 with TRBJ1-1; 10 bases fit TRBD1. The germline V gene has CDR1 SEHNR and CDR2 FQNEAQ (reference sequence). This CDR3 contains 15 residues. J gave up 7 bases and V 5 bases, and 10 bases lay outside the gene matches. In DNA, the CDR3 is TGTGCCAGCAGCGAAAGACAGGGGGCGGTAATTGAAGCTTTCTTT. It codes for CASSERQGAVIEAFF. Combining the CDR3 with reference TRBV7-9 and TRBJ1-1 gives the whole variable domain DTGVSQNPRHKITKRGQNVTFRCDPISEHNRLYWYRQTLGQGPEFLTYFQNEAQLEKSRLLSDRFSAERPKGSFSTLEIQRTEQGDSAMYLCASSERQGAVIEAFFGQGTRLTVV.

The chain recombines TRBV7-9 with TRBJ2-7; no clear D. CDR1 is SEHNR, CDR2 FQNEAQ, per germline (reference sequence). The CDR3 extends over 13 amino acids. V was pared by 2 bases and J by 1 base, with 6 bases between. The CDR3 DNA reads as TGTGCCAGCAGCTTACCCGCTTCCTACGAGCAGTACTTC. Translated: CASSLPASYEQYF.

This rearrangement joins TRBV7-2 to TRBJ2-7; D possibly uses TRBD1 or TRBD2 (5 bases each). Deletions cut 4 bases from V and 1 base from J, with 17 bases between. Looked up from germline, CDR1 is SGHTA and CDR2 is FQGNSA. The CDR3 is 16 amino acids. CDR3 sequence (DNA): TGTGCCAGCAGCTGGGTGTTGGGGGTCGAGTCCTACGAGCAGTACTTC. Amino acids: CASSWVLGVESYEQYF. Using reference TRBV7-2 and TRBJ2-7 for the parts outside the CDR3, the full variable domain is GAGVSQSPSNKVTEKGKDVELRCDPISGHTALYWYRQSLGQGLEFLIYFQGNSAPDKSGLPSDRFSAERTGGSVSTLTIQRTQQEDSAVYLCASSWVLGVESYEQYFGPGTRLTVT.

In DNA form, the CDR3 reads TGCGCCAGCAGCCTTTTGGGGGGATCCTACAATGAGCAGTTCTTC. It codes for CASSLLGGSYNEQFF. The J gene is TRBJ2-1, the V gene TRBV5-1; D may be TRBD2 (6 bases). The CDR3 has 15 amino acids. V dropped 4 bases and J dropped 1 base, with 12 bases sitting between them. Germline V gives CDR1 SGHRS, CDR2 YFSETQ. Full variable domain (missing parts from reference TRBV5-1 and TRBJ2-1): KAGVTQTPRYLIKTRGQQVTLSCSPISGHRSVSWYQQTPGQGLQFLFEYFSETQRNKGNFPGRFSGRQFSNSRSEMNVSTLELGDSALYLCASSLLGGSYNEQFFGPGTRLTVL.

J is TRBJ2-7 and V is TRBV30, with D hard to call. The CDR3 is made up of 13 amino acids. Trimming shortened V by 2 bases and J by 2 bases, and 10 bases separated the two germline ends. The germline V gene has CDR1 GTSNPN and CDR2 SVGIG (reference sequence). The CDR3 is CAWSIGGTYEQYF. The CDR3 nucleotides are TGTGCCTGGAGTATCGGTGGCACCTACGAGCAGTACTTC.

The CDR3, as DNA: TGCGCCAGCAGACGCGGACAGGACAATGAGCAGTTCTTC. It specifies CASRRGQDNEQFF. The chain has TRBV5-1 and TRBJ2-1; 7 positions match TRBD1. Trimming at V came to 5 bases and at J to 5 bases, leaving 4 bases not matched to a gene. CDR1 SGHRS and CDR2 YFSETQ come from the germline V gene. This CDR3 has 13 residues. The whole variable domain, filled in from reference TRBV5-1 and TRBJ2-1, reads KAGVTQTPRYLIKTRGQQVTLSCSPISGHRSVSWYQQTPGQGLQFLFEYFSETQRNKGNFPGRFSGRQFSNSRSEMNVSTLELGDSALYLCASRRGQDNEQFFGPGTRLTVL.

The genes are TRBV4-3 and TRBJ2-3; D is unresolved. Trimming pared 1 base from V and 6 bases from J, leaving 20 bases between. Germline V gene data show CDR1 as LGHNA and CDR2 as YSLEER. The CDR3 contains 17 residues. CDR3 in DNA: TGCGCCAGCAGCCAAGTTGGGGTAGAGACCACAATGGATACGCAGTATTTT. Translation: CASSQVGVETTMDTQYF.

The CDR3 nucleotides read TGTGCCATCAGTCAACTCGCAGGGAACACTGAAGCTTTCTTT. It encodes CAISQLAGNTEAFF. The chain links TRBV10-3 to TRBJ1-1; no definite D call. V lost 5 bases, J lost 1 base, and 11 bases lay in between. CDR3 length equals 14 residues. CDR1 and CDR2 (germline): ENHRY, SYGVKD.

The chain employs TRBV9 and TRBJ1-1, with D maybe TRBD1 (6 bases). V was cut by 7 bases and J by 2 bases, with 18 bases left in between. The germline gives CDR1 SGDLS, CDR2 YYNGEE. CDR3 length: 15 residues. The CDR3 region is CASAVSGDTNTEAFF. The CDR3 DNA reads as TGTGCCAGCGCCGTCTCGGGGGACACCAACACTGAAGCTTTCTTT.

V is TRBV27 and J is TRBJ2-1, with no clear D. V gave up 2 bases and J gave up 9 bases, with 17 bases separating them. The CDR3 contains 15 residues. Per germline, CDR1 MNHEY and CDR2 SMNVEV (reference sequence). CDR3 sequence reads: CASSLQDATGSEQFF. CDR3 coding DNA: TGTGCCAGCAGTTTACAGGACGCAACTGGGTCTGAGCAGTTCTTC.

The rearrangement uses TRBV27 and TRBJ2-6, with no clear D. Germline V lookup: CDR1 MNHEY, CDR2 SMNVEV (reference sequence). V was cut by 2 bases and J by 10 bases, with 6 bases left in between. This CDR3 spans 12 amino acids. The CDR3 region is CASSLTGNVLTF. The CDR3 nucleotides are TGTGCCAGCAGTTTAACCGGAAACGTCCTGACTTTC.

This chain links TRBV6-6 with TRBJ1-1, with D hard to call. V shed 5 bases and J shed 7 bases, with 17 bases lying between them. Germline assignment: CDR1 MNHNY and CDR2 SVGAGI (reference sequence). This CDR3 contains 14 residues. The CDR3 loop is CASSPGGEGNEAFF. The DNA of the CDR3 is TGTGCCAGCAGTCCGGGAGGTGAGGGTAATGAAGCTTTCTTT.

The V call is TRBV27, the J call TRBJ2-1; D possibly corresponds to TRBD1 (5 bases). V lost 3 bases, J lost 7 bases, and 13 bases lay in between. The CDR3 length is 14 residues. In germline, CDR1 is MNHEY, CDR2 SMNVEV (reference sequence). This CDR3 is CASSFSRVGNEQFF. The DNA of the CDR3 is TGTGCCAGCAGTTTCAGCAGGGTTGGAAATGAGCAGTTCTTC.

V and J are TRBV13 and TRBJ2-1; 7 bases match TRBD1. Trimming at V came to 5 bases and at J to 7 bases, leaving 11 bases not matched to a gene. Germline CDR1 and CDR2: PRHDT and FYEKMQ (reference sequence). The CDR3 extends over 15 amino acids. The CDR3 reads CASSPRDSQGNEQFF. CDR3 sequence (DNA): TGTGCCAGCAGCCCCCGGGACAGCCAAGGGAATGAGCAGTTCTTC. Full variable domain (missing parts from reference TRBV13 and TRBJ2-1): AAGVIQSPRHLIKEKRETATLKCYPIPRHDTVYWYQQGPGQDPQFLISFYEKMQSDKGSIPDRFSAQQFSDYHSELNMSSLELGDSALYFCASSPRDSQGNEQFFGPGTRLTVL.

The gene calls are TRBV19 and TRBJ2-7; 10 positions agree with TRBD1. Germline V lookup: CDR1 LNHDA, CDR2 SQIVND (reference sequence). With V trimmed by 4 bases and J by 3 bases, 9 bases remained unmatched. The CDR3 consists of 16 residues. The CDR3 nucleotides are TGTGCCAGTAGTAGACCTACCGGGACAGGGGACTACGAGCAGTACTTC. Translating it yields CASSRPTGTGDYEQYF.

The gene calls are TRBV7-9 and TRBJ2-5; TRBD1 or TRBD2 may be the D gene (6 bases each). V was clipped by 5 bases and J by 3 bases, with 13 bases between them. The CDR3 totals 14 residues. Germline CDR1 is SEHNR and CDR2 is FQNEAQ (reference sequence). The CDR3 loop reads CASSPGGREETQYF. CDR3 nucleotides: TGTGCCAGCAGCCCCGGGGGCAGGGAAGAGACCCAGTACTTC.

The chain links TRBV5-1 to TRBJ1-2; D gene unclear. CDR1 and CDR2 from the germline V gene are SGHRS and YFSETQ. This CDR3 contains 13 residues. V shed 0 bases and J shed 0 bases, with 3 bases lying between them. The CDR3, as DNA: TGCGCCAGCAGCTTGGAGGCTAACTATGGCTACACCTTC. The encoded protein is CASSLEANYGYTF.

The CDR3 region has the DNA TGTGCCAGCAGCGCCCTATTCTACGAGCAGTACTTC. Translating gives CASSALFYEQYF. The V call is TRBV7-9, the J call TRBJ2-7; D not resolved. Germline lookup yields CDR1 SEHNR and CDR2 FQNEAQ (reference sequence). The CDR3 runs 12 residues. The ends were cut back, 5 bases at V and 3 bases at J, with 8 bases in the middle.

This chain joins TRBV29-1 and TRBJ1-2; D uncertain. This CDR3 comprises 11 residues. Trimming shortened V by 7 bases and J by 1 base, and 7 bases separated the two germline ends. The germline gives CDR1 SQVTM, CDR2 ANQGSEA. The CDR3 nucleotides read TGCAGCGCTGGCAGTAACTATGGCTACACCTTC. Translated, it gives CSAGSNYGYTF. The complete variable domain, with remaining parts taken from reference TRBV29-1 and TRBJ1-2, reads SAVISQKPSRDICQRGTSLTIQCQVDSQVTMMFWYRQQPGQSLTLIATANQGSEATYESGFVIDKFPISRPNLTFSTLTVSNMSPEDSSIYLCSAGSNYGYTFGSGTRLTVV.

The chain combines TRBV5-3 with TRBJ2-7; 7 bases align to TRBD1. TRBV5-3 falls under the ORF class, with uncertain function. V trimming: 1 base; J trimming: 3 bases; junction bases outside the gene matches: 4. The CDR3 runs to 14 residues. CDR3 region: CARSLRGLVYEQYF. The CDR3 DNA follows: TGTGCCAGAAGCTTGAGGGGGCTTGTCTACGAGCAGTACTTC.

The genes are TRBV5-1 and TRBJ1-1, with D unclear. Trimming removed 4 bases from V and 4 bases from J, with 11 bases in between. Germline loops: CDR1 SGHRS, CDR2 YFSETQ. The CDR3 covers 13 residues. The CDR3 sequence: CASSPGLGTEAFF. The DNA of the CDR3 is TGCGCCAGCAGCCCGGGCCTCGGCACTGAAGCTTTCTTT.

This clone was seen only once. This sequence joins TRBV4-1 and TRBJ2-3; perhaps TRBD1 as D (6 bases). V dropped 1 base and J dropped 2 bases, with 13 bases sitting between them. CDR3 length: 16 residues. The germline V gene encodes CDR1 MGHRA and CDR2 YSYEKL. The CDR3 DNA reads TGCGCCAGCAGCCAAGTCCCAGGGGTATCCACAGATACGCAGTATTTT. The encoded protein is CASSQVPGVSTDTQYF.

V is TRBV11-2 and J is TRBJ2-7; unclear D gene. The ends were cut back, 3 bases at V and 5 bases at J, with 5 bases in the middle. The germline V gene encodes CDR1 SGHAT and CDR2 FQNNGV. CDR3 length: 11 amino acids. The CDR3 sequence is CASSLMNEQYF. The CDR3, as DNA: TGTGCCAGCAGCTTGATGAACGAGCAGTACTTC.